Each of the 25 T cell receptor beta chains below was sequenced from the same sample in a study of T-cell reconstitution after alpha-beta-depleted transplantation in children. As it was prepared, the TCRbeta library received unique molecular identifiers. One entry per CDR3 protein, called by TCRdb with MiXCR from the PCR reads. Among nearly 200,000 distinct CDR3 sequences listed, about 6% were seen once. Source: PBMCs, taken before TCRalphabeta/CD19-depleted stem cell transplant. The receptors here all came from a girl in the first two years of life with combined immunodeficiency, due to receive a stem cell transplant.

The table lists this clonotype with many counts. The chain couples TRBV27 to TRBJ2-1; 8 positions match TRBD2. The CDR3 has 13 amino acids. The V gene's germline CDR1 is MNHEY and CDR2 SMNVEV (reference sequence). Losses at the gene ends were 8 bases for V and 5 bases for J; bases not matched to a gene: 5. CDR3 loop: CASSWRGDNEQFF. CDR3 nucleotides: TGTGCCAGCTCCTGGCGGGGGGACAATGAGCAGTTCTTC.

This clonotype was seen ten or more times. The rearrangement links TRBV7-9 to TRBJ2-3; 7 bases are a match to TRBD2. The CDR3 has 16 residues. Trimming took 3 bases from V and 2 from J; bases not matched to a gene: 8. The germline gives CDR1 SEHNR, CDR2 FQNEAQ (reference sequence). The CDR3 nucleotides read TGTGCCAGCAGCTTCCTCCCGGGAGGCCCCACAGATACGCAGTATTTT. It encodes CASSFLPGGPTDTQYF.

The CDR3 region is CASSLDGTITEAFF. DNA for the CDR3: TGTGCCAGCAGCTTAGACGGAACGATCACTGAAGCTTTCTTT. The rearrangement joins TRBV7-9 to TRBJ1-1; D unclear. The V and J ends lost 1 base and 4 bases respectively, with 10 bases between them. Germline-derived CDR1 and CDR2 are SEHNR and FQNEAQ (reference sequence). The CDR3 contains 14 residues.

This clonotype was detected ten times or more. V gene TRBV5-1 combines with J gene TRBJ2-1; D unclear. Deletions cut 0 bases from V and 2 bases from J, with 12 bases between. CDR1 is SGHRS, CDR2 YFSETQ, per germline. This CDR3 has 16 amino acids. This CDR3 is CASSLAWEYTYNEQFF. In DNA form, the CDR3 reads TGCGCCAGCAGCTTGGCTTGGGAATACACCTACAATGAGCAGTTCTTC.

V gene TRBV12-3 or TRBV12-4 combines with J gene TRBJ2-2; D is ambiguous. The CDR3 has 14 amino acids. V was clipped by 3 bases and J by 7 bases, with 12 bases between them. As DNA, the CDR3 is TGTGCCAGCAGTTTTTCCGGTTTTCACGGGGAGCTGTTTTTT. Translated, it gives CASSFSGFHGELFF.

This clonotype was seen repeatedly, ten times or more. The chain joins TRBV10-3 to TRBJ2-5; 8 bases are a match to TRBD1. This CDR3 is 16 amino acids long. The germline V gene encodes CDR1 ENHRY and CDR2 SYGVKD. V shed 2 bases, J shed 5 bases, and the junction held 10 bases outside the gene matches. The CDR3 nucleotides are TGTGCCATCAGTGAGCCCAGCCAGGGGGCAGGGGAGACCCAGTACTTC. Encoded protein: CAISEPSQGAGETQYF.

This clonotype was observed at least ten times. The genes are TRBV3-1 and TRBJ2-3; a possible D gene is TRBD1 (6 bases). Germline V gene sequence: CDR1 LGHDT, CDR2 YNNKEL (reference sequence). Trimming took 4 bases from V and 3 from J, leaving 11 bases between them. CDR3 size: 14 residues. This chain's CDR3 is CASSPRDITDTQYF. The CDR3 DNA follows: TGTGCCAGCAGCCCCAGGGACATTACAGATACGCAGTATTTT.

This clonotype was recorded at least ten times. This chain uses TRBV5-5 with TRBJ1-1; the D is unclear. The ends were cut back, 4 bases at V and 5 bases at J, with 15 bases in the middle. The CDR3 is 14 residues long. The germline CDR1 and CDR2 sequences are SGHKS and YYEKEE (reference sequence). The CDR3 nucleotides read TGTGCCAGCAGCGACGACCCCGGTGGAACTGAAGCTTTCTTT. As protein: CASSDDPGGTEAFF.

This clonotype was detected ten times or more. CDR3 nucleotides: TGTGCAATACAGGGGGCGAACAATGAGCAGTTCTTC. As protein: CAIQGANNEQFF. V gene TRBV10-3 combines with J gene TRBJ2-1; 9 bases are shared with TRBD1. This CDR3 is 12 amino acids long. The germline gives CDR1 ENHRY, CDR2 SYGVKD.

Many counts were recorded for this clonotype. This sequence joins TRBV6-2 or TRBV6-3 and TRBJ2-2; no clear D gene. Germline assignment: CDR1 MNHEY and CDR2 SVGEGT. CDR3 length: 14 amino acids. The ends were cut back, 6 bases at V and 1 base at J, with 9 bases in the middle. The CDR3 DNA reads as TGTGCCAGCAGCGAAAGGGTGAACACCGGGGAGCTGTTTTTT. Translated, it gives CASSERVNTGELFF.

This clonotype was picked up many times. The chain recombines TRBV21-1 with TRBJ2-6; TRBD1, the table's D call, was not compared with the DNA. TRBV21-1 constitutes a pseudogene. The CDR3 contains 15 residues. The CDR3 DNA reads TGTGCCAGCAGCAAACCCGGGGCTGGGGCCAACGTCCTGACTTTC. This sequence encodes CASSKPGAGANVLTF.

In this sample, this clonotype turned up many times. The V gene is TRBV12-3 or TRBV12-4, the J gene TRBJ2-3; TRBD1 matches 8 bases. J lost 6 bases, V lost 10 bases, and 12 bases had no gene match. The CDR3 has 14 amino acids. Here the CDR3 DNA reads TGTGCCACCGCCCCCCAGGGGGCGGCTGATACGCAGTATTTT. This encodes CATAPQGAADTQYF.

This clonotype has at least ten counts. The chain combines TRBV9 with TRBJ2-3; 12 bases match TRBD2. The length of the CDR3 is 17 residues. Germline V CDR1 and CDR2: SGDLS, YYNGEE. V trimming: 0 bases; J trimming: 5 bases; junction bases outside the gene matches: 7. The CDR3 sequence: CASSVVGLAGILDTQYF. CDR3 sequence (DNA): TGTGCCAGCAGCGTAGTCGGACTAGCGGGGATTCTAGATACGCAGTATTTT.

Here the CDR3 DNA reads TGCAGTGCTCCACAGGGGGATAACTATGGCTACACCTTC. Protein product: CSAPQGDNYGYTF. J is TRBJ1-2 and V is TRBV20-1, with 8 bases matching TRBD1. The V gene's germline CDR1 is DFQATT and CDR2 SNEGSKA (reference sequence). This CDR3 is built from 13 residues. V shed 5 bases and J 1 base; nucleotides not matched to a gene: 3.

This clonotype occurred many times. The chain combines TRBV28 with TRBJ1-2; perhaps TRBD1 as D (5 bases). CDR1 is MDHEN and CDR2 is SYDVKM in the germline V gene. This CDR3 spans 14 amino acids. Between the trimmed V and J ends, which lost 6 bases and 4 bases, there was a span of 15 bases. The CDR3 here is CASSPRVFLYGYTF. DNA of the CDR3: TGTGCCAGCAGCCCCAGGGTGTTTCTCTATGGCTACACCTTC.

This clonotype was recorded many times. The CDR3 is CASSPLGAYNEQFF. The CDR3 DNA reads as TGTGCCAGCAGTCCCCTTGGCGCCTACAATGAGCAGTTCTTC. This chain uses TRBV27 with TRBJ2-1; no definite D call. Deletions cut 5 bases from V and 2 bases from J, with 10 bases between. This CDR3 comprises 14 residues. Germline values: CDR1 MNHEY, CDR2 SMNVEV (reference sequence).

This clonotype was detected only a few times. The chain carries TRBV4-1 and TRBJ1-1; D possibly corresponds to TRBD1 (6 bases). Trimming cost V 2 bases and J 5 bases, with 12 bases left between them. The CDR3 spans 14 residues. CDR1 and CDR2 (germline): MGHRA, YSYEKL. The CDR3 protein is CASSQLTGWTEAFF. As DNA, the CDR3 is TGCGCCAGCAGCCAACTCACAGGGTGGACTGAAGCTTTCTTT.

V usage is TRBV20-1 and J usage is TRBJ1-5, with TRBD1 identical over 9 bases. This CDR3 is 13 amino acids long. Looked up from germline, CDR1 is DFQATT and CDR2 is SNEGSKA (reference sequence). J lost 4 bases, V lost 3 bases, and 1 base had no gene match. CDR3 residues: CSARGTGNQPQHF. CDR3 sequence (DNA): TGCAGTGCTAGGGGGACAGGGAATCAGCCCCAGCATTTT.

This clonotype was found many times. This chain connects TRBV2 to TRBJ2-3, with 9 bases that match TRBD2. Germline V lookup: CDR1 SNHLY, CDR2 FYNNEI. The CDR3 has 14 amino acids. With 6 bases clipped from V and 5 bases from J, the junction kept 6 bases outside the gene matches. CDR3 sequence (DNA): TGTGCCAGCAGAATAGCGGGGGCAATAGATACGCAGTATTTT. This codes for CASRIAGAIDTQYF.

This clonotype was seen ten or more times. The chain joins TRBV5-1 to TRBJ2-1; a possible D gene is TRBD1 (6 bases). V lost 4 bases, J lost 6 bases, and 11 bases lay in between. CDR1 is SGHRS, CDR2 YFSETQ, per germline. CDR3 length: 13 residues. CDR3 nucleotides: TGCGCCAGCAGCCTGGACAGTTCCAATGAGCAGTTCTTC. Protein sequence: CASSLDSSNEQFF. Full variable domain (remainder filled in from reference TRBV5-1 and TRBJ2-1): KAGVTQTPRYLIKTRGQQVTLSCSPISGHRSVSWYQQTPGQGLQFLFEYFSETQRNKGNFPGRFSGRQFSNSRSEMNVSTLELGDSALYLCASSLDSSNEQFFGPGTRLTVL.

The table lists this clonotype with many counts. This sequence joins TRBV7-9 and TRBJ2-7; TRBD2 aligns across 9 bases. Germline V gene sequence: CDR1 SEHNR, CDR2 FQNEAQ (reference sequence). Trimming took 1 base from V and 3 from J; bases not matched to a gene: 4. CDR3 length equals 15 residues. Here the CDR3 DNA reads TGTGCCAGCAGCTTAGGGCTAGCGGGGATCTACGAGCAGTACTTC. The encoded protein is CASSLGLAGIYEQYF. The full variable domain, its missing parts supplied by reference TRBV7-9 and TRBJ2-7, is DTGVSQNPRHKITKRGQNVTFRCDPISEHNRLYWYRQTLGQGPEFLTYFQNEAQLEKSRLLSDRFSAERPKGSFSTLEIQRTEQGDSAMYLCASSLGLAGIYEQYFGPGTRLTVT.

The table lists this clonotype with many counts. The chain combines TRBV6-2 or TRBV6-3 with TRBJ2-6; TRBD2 might be the D (5 bases). Germline V gives CDR1 MNHEY, CDR2 SVGEGT. The CDR3 consists of 12 residues. V dropped 9 bases and J dropped 3 bases, with 6 bases sitting between them. Here the CDR3 DNA reads TGTGCCAGTGGACTTGGGGCCAACGTCCTGACTTTC. This codes for CASGLGANVLTF.

This clonotype was picked up many times. The chain couples TRBV9 to TRBJ2-1; D is undetermined. The CDR3 loop spans 15 amino acids. CDR1 is SGDLS and CDR2 is YYNGEE in the germline V gene. Trimming took off 3 bases at V and 0 bases at J, with 10 bases between the two ends. Here the CDR3 DNA reads TGTGCCAGCAGCGAGGCAGGTAGCTCCTACAATGAGCAGTTCTTC. Protein: CASSEAGSSYNEQFF. Supplemented by reference TRBV9 and TRBJ2-1, the full variable domain reads DSGVTQTPKHLITATGQRVTLRCSPRSGDLSVYWYQQSLDQGLQFLIQYYNGEERAKGNILERFSAQQFPDLHSELNLSSLELGDSALYFCASSEAGSSYNEQFFGPGTRLTVL.

This clonotype came up many times. This chain uses TRBV6-2 or TRBV6-3 with TRBJ2-1; TRBD2 matches at 8 bases. Germline CDR1 reads MNHEY; CDR2 reads SVGEGT. CDR3 length: 12 amino acids. V lost 5 bases to trimming and J lost 14 bases; unmatched junction nucleotides: 8. The CDR3: CASSPTSGRKFF. DNA of the CDR3: TGTGCCAGCAGTCCTACGAGCGGGAGAAAGTTCTTC.

This clonotype was seen repeatedly, ten times or more. This chain uses TRBV7-2 with TRBJ2-5, with D possibly matching TRBD1 (6 bases). V lost 1 base to trimming and J lost 4 bases, with 13 bases between them. CDR3 length: 15 residues. Germline V lookup: CDR1 SGHTA, CDR2 FQGNSA. The chain's CDR3 is CASSLGVAGAETQYF. In DNA form, the CDR3 reads TGTGCCAGCAGCTTAGGGGTGGCAGGGGCAGAGACCCAGTACTTC.